The present T cell receptor (beta chain) was sequenced within a study of cytomegalovirus exposure and HLA in healthy donors. The study, taken as a whole, reports: A later analysis found most CMV-associated TCR beta chains apparently HLA-restricted.

CDR3 length: 15 amino acids. Trimming pared 0 bases from V and 0 bases from J, leaving 8 bases between. Germline CDR1 reads SGHRS; CDR2 reads YFSETQ. Researchers ran the PCR with 60 Vbeta and 13 Jbeta primers. Generated by immunoSEQ multiplex PCR, the TCRdb table keeps only in-frame clones and is missing some. The profile shows around 160,000 clones, approximately 85% of them singletons. In the case of this clone: Its antigen is still unknown.

This receptor was obtained from a young man in good health and CMV-seropositive. The chain employs TRBV5-1 and TRBJ2-3, with D perhaps matching TRBD2 (5 bases). The material sequenced was PBMCs. The CDR3 region has the DNA TGCGCCAGCAGCTTGGCCGAGGGCAGCACAGATACGCAGTATTTT. This sequence encodes CASSLAEGSTDTQYF. The whole variable domain, remainder taken from reference TRBV5-1 and TRBJ2-3, is KAGVTQTPRYLIKTRGQQVTLSCSPISGHRSVSWYQQTPGQGLQFLFEYFSETQRNKGNFPGRFSGRQFSNSRSEMNVSTLELGDSALYLCASSLAEGSTDTQYFGPGTRLTVL.